One and the same sample provided the 15 T cell receptor beta chains below, sequenced in a study of Tregs in tolerant kidney transplant recipients. Repertoires were generated with immunoSEQ multiplex PCR, while TCRdb's copy carries only in-frame clones and drops some. Of about 60,000 clones listed, around nine tenths are singletons. Here the sequenced sample was CD8+ T cells from blood, taken before the transplant. Receptors were obtained from a human donor who received a combined kidney and bone marrow transplant.

Only one count was recorded for this clone. This chain links TRBV25-1 with TRBJ1-1; D uncertain. V lost 1 base, J lost 1 base, and 4 bases lay in between. The germline V gene has CDR1 MGHDK and CDR2 SYGVNS. The CDR3 loop spans 13 amino acids. CDR3 DNA sequence: TGTGCCAGCAGTGAATCAGGGAACACTGAAGCTTTCTTT. Amino acids: CASSESGNTEAFF.

The chain is built from TRBV7-3 and TRBJ2-3; 8 positions match TRBD1. Germline-derived CDR1 and CDR2 are SGHTA and FQGTGA. The CDR3 spans 15 residues. Germline trimming cut 4 bases from V and 3 bases from J; bases unmatched to any gene: 6. CDR3 sequence: CASSWTGIRTDTQYF. The CDR3 DNA reads as TGTGCCAGCAGCTGGACAGGGATTAGGACAGATACGCAGTATTTT.

Turning to this clone: The conserved phenylalanine or tryptophan normally closing the CDR3 is absent here, so this likely arose from a read error. This chain links TRBV30 with TRBJ1-2, with 9 positions matching TRBD1. CDR1 GTSNPN and CDR2 SVGIG come from the germline V gene (reference sequence). The CDR3 contains 13 residues. The junction had 5 bases not matched to a gene; V was cut back by 1 base and J by 8 bases. The CDR3 loop reads CAWSDRGLAGYTL. CDR3 bases: TGTGCCTGGAGTGACAGGGGGCTCGCGGGCTACACCCTC.

This chain links TRBV9 with TRBJ2-5, with D perhaps matching TRBD2 (6 bases). This CDR3 spans 15 amino acids. CDR1 is SGDLS and CDR2 is YYNGEE in the germline V gene. Trimming cost V 6 bases and J 5 bases, with 20 bases left between them. The CDR3, as DNA: TGTGCCAGCAATCGGGACTCCGGGGTGGGGGAGACCCAGTACTTC. It codes for CASNRDSGVGETQYF.

The chain couples TRBV11-1 to TRBJ2-1, with 10 positions matching TRBD2. V lost 6 bases and J lost 8; bases outside the gene matches: 10. CDR1 SGHAT and CDR2 FQDESV come from the germline V gene (reference sequence). CDR3 length: 15 amino acids. CDR3: CASRQKRGGGDEQFF. CDR3 nucleotide sequence: TGTGCCAGCAGACAAAAGCGGGGGGGAGGGGATGAGCAGTTCTTC.

V gene TRBV7-7 combines with J gene TRBJ2-3, with 9 bases identical to TRBD2. The V and J ends lost 1 base and 0 bases, in that order; junction bases with no gene match: 11. The CDR3 has 19 residues. The germline gives CDR1 SSHAT, CDR2 FNYEAQ (reference sequence). CDR3 bases: TGTGCCAGCAGCTTAGAAGGTCTTGCGGGAGGGCCTAGCACAGATACGCAGTATTTT. Translating it yields CASSLEGLAGGPSTDTQYF.

This clone was counted once. The V call is TRBV9, the J call TRBJ2-1; TRBD2 matches at 13 bases. Germline V CDR1 and CDR2: SGDLS, YYNGEE. The length of the CDR3 is 16 residues. Unmatched junction bases numbered 8, after V lost 4 bases and J lost 7 bases. CDR3 in DNA: TGTGCCAGCAGCCCGGGGACTAGCGGGGATAAAAATGAGCAGTTCTTC. It yields the protein CASSPGTSGDKNEQFF.

The chain uses TRBV29-1 and TRBJ1-5, with a tentative D call TRBD1 (5 bases). With 7 bases removed from V and 1 base from J, the gap between germline ends came to 11 bases. In germline, CDR1 is SQVTM, CDR2 ANQGSEA. The CDR3 is 13 residues long. This chain's CDR3 is CSARVGSNQPQHF. CDR3 DNA sequence: TGCAGCGCCAGGGTCGGAAGCAATCAGCCCCAGCATTTT.

This clone turned up a few times. This chain uses TRBV5-6 with TRBJ2-7; D remains ambiguous. Germline V gives CDR1 SGHDT, CDR2 YYEEEE. This CDR3 is 12 amino acids long. V was cut by 4 bases and J by 2 bases, with 7 bases left in between. In nucleotides, the CDR3 is TGTGCCAGCAGCATCGGTCCCTACGAGCAGTACTTC. Protein product: CASSIGPYEQYF.

The chain combines TRBV9 with TRBJ2-7; no reliable D call. CDR3 length: 15 amino acids. Germline lookup yields CDR1 SGDLS and CDR2 YYNGEE. Trimming cost V 0 bases and J 3 bases, with 13 bases left between them. DNA for the CDR3: TGTGCCAGCAGCGTAGGCGAGGAGCAAGACTACGAGCAGTACTTC. It specifies CASSVGEEQDYEQYF.

This chain joins TRBV13 and TRBJ2-1, with 11 bases identical to TRBD2. Germline V CDR1 and CDR2: PRHDT, FYEKMQ (reference sequence). V trimming: 5 bases; J trimming: 7 bases; junction bases outside the gene matches: 10. The CDR3 consists of 16 residues. The CDR3 sequence is CASSPLAGGSKNEQFF. CDR3 nucleotides: TGTGCCAGCAGCCCCTTAGCGGGAGGGTCTAAAAATGAGCAGTTCTTC.

V and J are TRBV2 and TRBJ2-5; D possibly corresponds to TRBD2 (5 bases). Germline assignment: CDR1 SNHLY and CDR2 FYNNEI. CDR3 length: 13 residues. Trimming took 4 bases from V and 5 from J, leaving 11 bases between them. In DNA, the CDR3 is TGTGCCAGCAGTGCGTACCGAGGGGAGACCCAGTACTTC. This translates into CASSAYRGETQYF.

This sequence joins TRBV19 and TRBJ2-3; D possibly corresponds to TRBD2 (6 bases). Germline V lookup: CDR1 LNHDA, CDR2 SQIVND (reference sequence). The CDR3 is made up of 17 amino acids. V shed 6 bases and J shed 4 bases, with 23 bases lying between them. In DNA form, the CDR3 reads TGTGCCAGTAGCTTCCGGTTCAAGCCGGGAGTGGCAGATACGCAGTATTTT. This encodes CASSFRFKPGVADTQYF.

The rearrangement joins TRBV5-1 to TRBJ2-7, with TRBD2 identical over 9 bases. The V segment lost 2 bases and the J segment 4 bases; nucleotides outside the gene matches: 10. In germline, CDR1 is SGHRS, CDR2 YFSETQ. The CDR3 loop spans 16 amino acids. CDR3 residues: CASSLGASGRRYEQYF. The CDR3, as DNA: TGCGCCAGCAGCTTAGGTGCGAGCGGGAGGCGGTACGAGCAGTACTTC.

This chain joins TRBV7-2 and TRBJ2-7, with 13 nucleotides matching TRBD2. The CDR3 covers 17 residues. Germline V gene sequence: CDR1 SGHTA, CDR2 FQGNSA. V shed 5 bases, J shed 2 bases, and the junction held 9 bases outside the gene matches. The CDR3 reads CASSPGLAGFSTYEQYF. The CDR3 bases are TGTGCCAGCAGCCCGGGACTAGCGGGGTTCTCTACCTACGAGCAGTACTTC.